This TCR beta chain was documented in a study of T cell clones after liver transplantation. Study-level findings and limits: These preliminary findings come from unstandardized post-transplant sampling times. Compared with third party-reactive sequences, donor-reactive ones declined more, independent of withdrawal success. A significant post-transplant drop in circulating graft-donor-reactive CD4 TCRbeta sequences occurred in most of the 8 subjects.

The CDR3 extends over 14 amino acids. Germline loops: CDR1 MNHNY, CDR2 SVGAGI (reference sequence). The V and J ends lost 2 bases and 4 bases, in that order; junction bases with no gene match: 4. Assay: immunoSEQ multiplex PCR; the TCRdb copy retains only in-frame clones and omits some. Found here are about 76,000 clones, approximately 82% of them singletons; the top ten hold 2.5% to 3.5%. About this clone: The antigen remains undetermined.

This material consisted of CD4+ T cells from blood, taken at the 22-month timepoint. The chain is built from TRBV6-6 and TRBJ1-2; 7 bases agree with TRBD1. This clonotype was sampled from a human patient who received a liver transplant. The T cells may come from the graft donor. Written as DNA, the CDR3 is TGTGCCAGCAGTTACGGGGGGACAGTCTATGGCTACACCTTC. This codes for CASSYGGTVYGYTF.